Here is one T cell receptor beta chain with its context. The sample originates from a study of blood T cell repertoires in COVID-19. TCRdb's copy holds only in-frame clones and misses some; the assay was immunoSEQ multiplex PCR. The data show 200,000 to 250,000 clones, approximately 84% seen once. The V gene end was trimmed by 4 bases and the J gene end by 0 bases; junction bases not matched to a gene: 7. CDR1 and CDR2 (germline): LNHDA, SQIVND (reference sequence). This CDR3 comprises 17 residues. The source of this sequence is a woman of 80 years or more with acute or convalescent COVID-19. The chain links TRBV19 to TRBJ2-3, with 10 bases identical to TRBD1. What was sequenced was peripheral blood. CDR3 sequence: CASSRNRGQGSTDTQYF. As DNA, the CDR3 is TGTGCCAGTAGTAGAAATAGGGGACAGGGGAGCACAGATACGCAGTATTTT.